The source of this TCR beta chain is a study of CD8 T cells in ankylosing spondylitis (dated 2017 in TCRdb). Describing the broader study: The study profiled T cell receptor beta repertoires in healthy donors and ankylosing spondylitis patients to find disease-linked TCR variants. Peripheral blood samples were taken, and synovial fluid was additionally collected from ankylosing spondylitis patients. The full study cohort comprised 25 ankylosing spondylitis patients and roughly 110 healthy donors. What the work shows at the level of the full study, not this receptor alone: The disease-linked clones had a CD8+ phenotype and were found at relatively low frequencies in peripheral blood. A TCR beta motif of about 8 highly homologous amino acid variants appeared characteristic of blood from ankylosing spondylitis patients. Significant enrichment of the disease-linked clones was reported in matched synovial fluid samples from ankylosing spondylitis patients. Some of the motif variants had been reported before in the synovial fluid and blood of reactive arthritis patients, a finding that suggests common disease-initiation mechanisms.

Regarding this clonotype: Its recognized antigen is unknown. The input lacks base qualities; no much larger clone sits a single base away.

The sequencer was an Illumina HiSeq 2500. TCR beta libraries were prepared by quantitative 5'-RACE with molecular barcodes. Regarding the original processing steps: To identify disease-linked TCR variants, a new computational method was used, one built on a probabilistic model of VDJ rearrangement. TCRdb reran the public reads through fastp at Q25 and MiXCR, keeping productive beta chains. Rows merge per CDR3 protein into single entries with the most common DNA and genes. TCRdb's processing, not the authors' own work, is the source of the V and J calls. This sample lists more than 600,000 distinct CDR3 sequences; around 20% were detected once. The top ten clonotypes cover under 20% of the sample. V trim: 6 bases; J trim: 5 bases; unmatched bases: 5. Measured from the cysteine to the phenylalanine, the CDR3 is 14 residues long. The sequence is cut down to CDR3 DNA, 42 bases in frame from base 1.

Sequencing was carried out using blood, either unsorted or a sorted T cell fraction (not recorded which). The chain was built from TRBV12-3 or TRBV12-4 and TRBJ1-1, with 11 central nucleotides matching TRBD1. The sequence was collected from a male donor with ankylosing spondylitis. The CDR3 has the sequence CASSKGTGGTEAFF. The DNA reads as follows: TGTGCCAGCAGCAAGGGGACAGGGGGTACTGAAGCTTTCTTT.